The 23 T cell receptor beta chains given below trace back to one sample, sequenced in a study of T cell responses to AZD1222 COVID-19 vaccine. Produced via immunoSEQ multiplex PCR; TCRdb's table is partial and in-frame only. The sample gives roughly 160,000 clones, roughly 90% of which show up once; more than 5.5% is in the top ten. The specimen comprised peripheral blood, sampled on day 0 of AZD1222 vaccination. The origin of the receptors is an adult in good health.

This rearrangement joins TRBV19 to TRBJ1-2; TRBD1 aligns across 7 bases. With 4 bases clipped from V and 1 base from J, the junction kept 3 bases outside the gene matches. Germline assignment: CDR1 LNHDA and CDR2 SQIVND (reference sequence). There are 14 residues in the CDR3. CDR3: CASSKGADNYGYTF. CDR3 bases: TGTGCCAGTAGTAAGGGGGCGGATAACTATGGCTACACCTTC.

As for this clone: Within the sample, other DNA sequences also encode this same CDR3. The chain carries TRBV7-2 and TRBJ1-1, with TRBD1 identical over 7 bases. Germline V gene sequence: CDR1 SGHTA, CDR2 FQGNSA. V was pared by 1 base and J by 1 base, with 0 bases of the junction left unmatched. This CDR3 region has 14 residues. This chain's CDR3 is CASSLGDRNTEAFF. CDR3 DNA sequence: TGTGCCAGCAGCTTAGGGGACAGGAACACTGAAGCTTTCTTT.

The V gene is TRBV5-1, the J gene TRBJ2-3, with 7 bases that match TRBD2. The CDR3 is 14 residues long. V lost 6 bases and J lost 0; bases outside the gene matches: 4. Germline V gives CDR1 SGHRS, CDR2 YFSETQ. The CDR3 is CASTSGTSTDTQYF. The CDR3 nucleotides read TGCGCCAGCACTAGCGGCACTAGCACAGATACGCAGTATTTT.

This clone was counted between two and nine times. The V call is TRBV23-1, the J call TRBJ2-5; D call uncertain. Being an ORF, TRBV23-1 has a function that is uncertain. Between the trimmed V and J ends, which lost 6 bases and 3 bases, there was a span of 17 bases. This CDR3 has 15 amino acids. The CDR3 protein is CASSRESHLEETQYF. CDR3 DNA: TGCGCCAGCAGCAGAGAATCGCATCTTGAAGAGACCCAGTACTTC.

The chain joins TRBV7-9 to TRBJ2-5, with a weak D call TRBD1 (6 bases). The CDR3 spans 17 residues. CDR1 is SEHNR, CDR2 FQNEAQ, per germline (reference sequence). Trimming shortened V by 0 bases and J by 5 bases, and 19 bases separated the two germline ends. The CDR3 DNA follows: TGTGCCAGCAGCTTAGCGACCACTTTGGGGCAGGGGGAGACCCAGTACTTC. Translation: CASSLATTLGQGETQYF.

This sequence joins TRBV2 and TRBJ2-3, with 7 bases identical to TRBD2. The germline CDR1 and CDR2 sequences are SNHLY and FYNNEI. V shed 4 bases and J 3 bases; nucleotides not matched to a gene: 4. The CDR3 covers 14 residues. The CDR3 DNA sequence: TGTGCCAGCAGTGTTACGGGACTAACAGATACGCAGTATTTT. Protein product: CASSVTGLTDTQYF.

CDR3 sequence (DNA): TGTGCCAGCAGCTCCCCCCAGGGGGCAGGTCGCGCAGATACGCAGTATTTT. Translating it yields CASSSPQGAGRADTQYF. This chain uses TRBV7-2 with TRBJ2-3; 8 bases map to TRBD1. V lost 4 bases and J lost 4; bases outside the gene matches: 13. The CDR3 length is 17 residues. Germline CDR1 is SGHTA and CDR2 is FQGNSA.

The J gene is TRBJ1-4, the V gene TRBV19, with 7 bases lining up with TRBD1. Trimming at V came to 6 bases and at J to 0 bases, leaving 4 bases not matched to a gene. This CDR3 has 15 residues. In germline, CDR1 is LNHDA, CDR2 SQIVND (reference sequence). CDR3 coding DNA: TGTGCCAGTAGCTCCGGGACAGCAACTAATGAAAAACTGTTTTTT. Protein sequence: CASSSGTATNEKLFF.

The V and J genes are TRBV19 and TRBJ2-5; 7 bases map to TRBD1. CDR3 length: 15 residues. Trimming took 5 bases from V and 0 from J; bases not matched to a gene: 6. Germline V CDR1 and CDR2: LNHDA, SQIVND (reference sequence). The CDR3 nucleotides are TGTGCCAGTAGTCAGGGACAGACTAACCAAGAGACCCAGTACTTC. It encodes CASSQGQTNQETQYF.

Concerning this clone itself: The junction does not match germline at one end; this may be a read error. The CDR3 region has the DNA TGTGCTAGCAGCTCAGGAGAGGATGAAAAACTGTTTTTT. Translating gives CASSSGEDEKLFF. This chain links TRBV7-7 with TRBJ1-4; D not certain. CDR1 is SSHAT, CDR2 FNYEAQ, per germline (reference sequence). The CDR3 sequence is 13 residues long.

The rearrangement uses TRBV4-2 and TRBJ2-4; D tentatively reads TRBD1 or TRBD2 (6 bases each). In germline, CDR1 is LGHNA, CDR2 YNFKEQ. The CDR3 consists of 14 residues. Trimming left V 4 bases short and J 8 bases short, with 15 bases between. This CDR3 is CASSLGGTKDIQYF. In DNA, the CDR3 is TGTGCCAGCAGCCTCGGGGGCACAAAAGACATTCAGTACTTC.

The rearrangement joins TRBV7-2 to TRBJ1-1; D may be TRBD1 (6 bases). This CDR3 contains 14 residues. Per the germline V gene, CDR1 is SGHTA and CDR2 is FQGNSA. Trimming removed 5 bases from V and 2 bases from J, with 12 bases in between. As DNA, the CDR3 is TGTGCCAGCAGCGCGACAGGTAGAAACACTGAAGCTTTCTTT. Its translation is CASSATGRNTEAFF.

In this sample, this clone turned up once. V usage is TRBV28 and J usage is TRBJ1-1, with TRBD1 as a possible D gene (6 bases). With 5 bases removed from V and 5 bases from J, the gap between germline ends came to 12 bases. This CDR3 is built from 13 residues. CDR1 MDHEN and CDR2 SYDVKM come from the germline V gene. The CDR3 DNA is TGTGCCAGCAGTAAAACAGGGCGTACTGAAGCTTTCTTT. This translates into CASSKTGRTEAFF.

This chain links TRBV2 with TRBJ2-6; 8 nucleotides agree with TRBD1. Germline V gene sequence: CDR1 SNHLY, CDR2 FYNNEI. V gave up 2 bases and J gave up 4 bases; unmatched junction bases: 16. The CDR3 is 20 residues long. CDR3 residues: CASSEMERDRWPTGANVLTF. The CDR3 coding sequence is TGTGCCAGCAGTGAAATGGAGAGGGACAGGTGGCCTACAGGGGCCAACGTCCTGACTTTC.

The V and J genes are TRBV6-6 and TRBJ1-1, with 7 bases identical to TRBD1. CDR3 length equals 15 residues. The trim removed 6 bases at V and 1 base at J, leaving 8 bases unmatched. CDR1 and CDR2 from the germline V gene are MNHNY and SVGAGI (reference sequence). In DNA form, the CDR3 reads TGTGCCAGCAGCCGGACAGGCCCCGGGAACACTGAAGCTTTCTTT. It translates to CASSRTGPGNTEAFF.

The J gene is TRBJ2-2, the V gene TRBV15; 9 bases line up with TRBD1. Losses at the gene ends were 1 base for V and 0 bases for J; bases not matched to a gene: 0. This CDR3 region has 16 residues. Germline lookup yields CDR1 LNHNV and CDR2 YYDKDF (reference sequence). CDR3 region: CATSRGQGANTGELFF. DNA for the CDR3: TGTGCCACCAGCAGAGGACAGGGGGCGAACACCGGGGAGCTGTTTTTT.

This clone appeared once. CDR3 amino acids: CASSPGGRAPYEQYF. DNA of the CDR3: TGTGCCAGCAGTCCAGGGGGCAGGGCGCCCTACGAGCAGTACTTC. The V call is TRBV6-5, the J call TRBJ2-7; 8 bases are shared with TRBD1. Germline CDR1 MNHEY, CDR2 SVGAGI. The CDR3 has 15 residues. V dropped 5 bases and J dropped 2; count of bases not matched to a gene: 8.

This sequence joins TRBV19 and TRBJ1-6; D gene ambiguous. Germline V gene data show CDR1 as LNHDA and CDR2 as SQIVND (reference sequence). The germline V and J ends were trimmed by 6 bases and 0 bases, with 12 bases remaining between them. This CDR3 spans 16 amino acids. CDR3 DNA sequence: TGTGCCAGTAGGGTTGAAATCAGCTCCTATAATTCACCCCTCCACTTT. Translation gives CASRVEISSYNSPLHF.

As to this clone: At one end, the junction sequence differs from germline, possibly due to a read error. The chain joins TRBV7-7 to TRBJ2-2; D ambiguous. Germline V gene sequence: CDR1 SSHAT, CDR2 FNYEAQ (reference sequence). This CDR3 comprises 16 residues. CDR3 in amino acids: CASSLGQRANTGELFF. CDR3 DNA sequence: TGTGCTAGCAGCTTGGGCCAGCGCGCGAACACCGGGGAGCTGTTTTTT.

The rearrangement links TRBV28 to TRBJ1-5; 8 bases are a match to TRBD1. CDR1 is MDHEN, CDR2 SYDVKM, per germline. V shed 4 bases, J shed 2 bases, and the junction held 4 bases outside the gene matches. The CDR3 totals 15 residues. The CDR3 here is CASSWGTGGNQPQHF. CDR3 sequence (DNA): TGTGCCAGCAGTTGGGGGACAGGAGGCAATCAGCCCCAGCATTTT.

The chain couples TRBV10-3 to TRBJ2-7; 9 bases fit TRBD2. CDR1 is ENHRY and CDR2 is SYGVKD in the germline V gene. The CDR3 consists of 14 residues. V shed 9 bases, J shed 6 bases, and the junction held 12 bases outside the gene matches. CDR3 loop: CAIRASGTALEQYF. The CDR3 bases are TGTGCCATTCGCGCTAGCGGGACCGCTCTCGAGCAGTACTTC.

This sequence joins TRBV11-2 and TRBJ1-2; the D is unclear. This CDR3 spans 13 amino acids. In germline, CDR1 is SGHAT, CDR2 FQNNGV. Trimming removed 1 base at V and 8 bases at J, with 11 bases between. CDR3 nucleotides: TGTGCCAGCAGCTTAGGTCACAAACCAGGCTACACCTTC. Translated: CASSLGHKPGYTF.

This clone was counted a single time. The chain is built from TRBV27 and TRBJ1-5, with D unclear. The V end lost 3 bases, the J end lost 4 bases, and 4 bases lay between the germline ends. Looked up from germline, CDR1 is MNHEY and CDR2 is SMNVEV (reference sequence). The CDR3 runs 12 residues. Written as DNA, the CDR3 is TGTGCCAGCAGTTTCCGAAATCAGCCCCAGCATTTT. Encoded protein: CASSFRNQPQHF.